This TCR beta chain emerged from a study of T cells in Graves' hyperthyroidism and ophthalmopathy. The investigators amplified TCR beta CDR3 regions from RNA transcripts. The HTBI set primed first-round TCR CDR3 RT-PCR. MiXCR, run by TCRdb on the multiplex PCR reads, gives a single entry per CDR3 protein. Here the sample spans 650,000 to 750,000 distinct CDR3 sequences, around 15% being singletons. This CDR3 spans 15 amino acids. Germline V CDR1 and CDR2: GTSNPN, SVGIG (reference sequence). V was trimmed by 3 bases and J by 6 bases, leaving 20 bases between them. Hyperthyroidism, newly diagnosed and lasting under 2 months, affected patients aged 18 to 65. This clonotype has at least ten counts.

The material sequenced was blood. The receptor comes from a young woman with Graves' hyperthyroidism. The V and J genes are TRBV30 and TRBJ1-2; the D gene is possibly TRBD1 (5 bases). The CDR3 coding sequence is TGTGCCTGGAGCCTCCACGGGACCCTTCAGAATGGCTACACCTTC. Its translation is CAWSLHGTLQNGYTF.